This passage covers 9 T cell receptor beta chains from one sample sequenced in a study of shared clonotypes between healthy human individuals (dated by TCRdb to between 2020 and 2021). CD8 naive samples consisted of CD45RO-negative cells that were positively selected for CCR7, yielding a CD45RA+CCR7+ population without TemRA cells. Library preparation employed the immunoSEQ multiplex PCR assay. Held by TCRdb, this immuneACCESS table contains in-frame sequences only and omits some clones. Under half of the omission traces to an unresolved V gene where checked; the cause of the rest is unknown. Across this sample there are roughly 590,000 clones, with about 95% seen only once. The ten largest clones capture 0.11% of the sample. The sample comprised naive CD8+ T cells sorted from blood. The cell subset or site label on this specimen signifies: CD45RA+CCR7+. Receptor source: a woman aged 25 to 39 in good health.

The chain employs TRBV28 and TRBJ2-7; D may match TRBD1 or TRBD2 (5 bases each). Germline-derived CDR1 and CDR2 are MDHEN and SYDVKM. With 6 bases removed from V and 0 bases from J, the gap between germline ends came to 15 bases. This CDR3 spans 15 amino acids. CDR3 protein: CASRKRDLGSYEQYF. Written as DNA, the CDR3 is TGTGCCAGCAGAAAACGGGACCTCGGCTCCTACGAGCAGTACTTC.

The chain recombines TRBV5-4 with TRBJ2-2; TRBD2 is a possible D gene (5 bases). Germline CDR1 SGHNT, CDR2 YYREEE (reference sequence). The V end was cut by 6 bases, the J end by 4 bases, with 7 bases between. The CDR3 loop spans 12 amino acids. The CDR3 loop reads CASKAGTGELFF. CDR3 DNA sequence: TGTGCCAGCAAGGCGGGCACCGGGGAGCTGTTTTTT.

The rearrangement uses TRBV7-6 and TRBJ2-1; D remains ambiguous. Germline CDR1 SGHVS, CDR2 FNYEAQ. V was trimmed by 1 base and J by 8 bases, leaving 15 bases between them. This CDR3 comprises 15 residues. CDR3 sequence reads: CASSLGSSVGYEQFF. The CDR3 DNA reads as TGTGCCAGCAGCTTAGGTAGTTCGGTGGGTTATGAGCAGTTCTTC.

The chain employs TRBV19 and TRBJ1-1, with D hard to call. Germline values: CDR1 LNHDA, CDR2 SQIVND (reference sequence). The CDR3 sequence is 10 residues long. V was pared by 8 bases and J by 4 bases, with 5 bases between. CDR3 bases: TGTGCCAGTTTTAGCACTGAAGCTTTCTTT. This translates into CASFSTEAFF.

The chain joins TRBV5-8 to TRBJ2-1; D not certain. This CDR3 is 10 amino acids long. V dropped 6 bases and J dropped 7 bases, with 5 bases sitting between them. Germline V CDR1 and CDR2: SGHTS, YDEGEE. The CDR3 DNA is TGTGCCAGCAAGGTGAATGAGCAGTTCTTC. Translating it yields CASKVNEQFF.

CDR3 loop: CASSSSGQGSSGNTIYF. The CDR3 nucleotides are TGTGCCAGCAGCTCCTCTGGACAGGGGAGCTCTGGAAACACCATATATTTT. The V call is TRBV7-9, the J call TRBJ1-3; 9 bases line up with TRBD1. After removal of 4 bases from V and 0 bases from J, the junction contained 7 bases not matched to a gene. The CDR3 is 17 amino acids. Germline CDR1 and CDR2: SEHNR and FQNEAQ (reference sequence). Together with reference TRBV7-9 and TRBJ1-3, the CDR3 gives the full variable domain: DTGVSQNPRHKITKRGQNVTFRCDPISEHNRLYWYRQTLGQGPEFLTYFQNEAQLEKSRLLSDRFSAERPKGSFSTLEIQRTEQGDSAMYLCASSSSGQGSSGNTIYFGEGSWLTVV.

The rearrangement links TRBV6-5 to TRBJ1-2; D uncertain. The V gene's germline CDR1 is MNHEY and CDR2 SVGAGI. The V and J ends lost 5 bases and 0 bases respectively, with 10 bases between them. CDR3 length: 14 amino acids. The CDR3 DNA sequence: TGTGCCAGCAGTCCGGACGGGGCTAACTATGGCTACACCTTC. Residues: CASSPDGANYGYTF.

The chain is built from TRBV28 and TRBJ2-7; 7 bases map to TRBD2. The CDR3 contains 15 residues. The V gene's germline CDR1 is MDHEN and CDR2 SYDVKM. The V and J ends lost 6 bases and 6 bases, in that order; junction bases with no gene match: 14. The CDR3 DNA reads as TGTGCCAGCAGCCTCCTGGGAGGGGTTGTGATCGAGCAGTACTTC. Its protein is CASSLLGGVVIEQYF. The whole variable domain, remainder taken from reference TRBV28 and TRBJ2-7, is DVKVTQSSRYLVKRTGEKVFLECVQDMDHENMFWYRQDPGLGLRLIYFSYDVKMKEKGDIPEGYSVSREKKERFSLILESASTNQTSMYLCASSLLGGVVIEQYFGPGTRLTVT.

A single count supports this clone. J is TRBJ1-6 and V is TRBV30; no clear D. From germline, CDR1 is GTSNPN and CDR2 SVGIG (reference sequence). This CDR3 region has 11 residues. Trimming left V 8 bases short and J 6 bases short, with 8 bases between. The chain's CDR3 is CAGGCNSPLHF. CDR3 coding DNA: TGTGCCGGAGGGTGTAATTCACCCCTCCACTTT.